The 12 T cell receptor beta chains presented below share a single source sample, sequenced in a study of identical twins. TCRdb called the 5' RACE reads again in MiXCR, with one record for every CDR3 protein. The repertoire includes some 710,000 distinct CDR3 sequences, roughly 6% of them detected once, and 1.5% to 2% sits in the top ten. Sequencing input: naive T cells sorted from blood. All receptors derive from a man younger than 30 in good health.

The chain has TRBV7-3 and TRBJ2-2; D tentatively fits TRBD1 or TRBD2 (6 bases each). Between the trimmed V and J ends, which lost 6 bases and 5 bases, there was a span of 13 bases. This CDR3 has 14 residues. CDR1 and CDR2 from the germline V gene are SGHTA and FQGTGA. In DNA, the CDR3 is TGTGCCAGCAGAAGGGGGGCGCAAACCGGGGAGCTGTTTTTT. This gives the protein CASRRGAQTGELFF.

This rearrangement joins TRBV6-2 or TRBV6-3 to TRBJ2-7; either TRBD1 or TRBD2 may fit D (6 bases each). V dropped 5 bases and J dropped 5 bases, with 22 bases sitting between them. The CDR3 runs 16 residues. Germline V gives CDR1 MNHEY, CDR2 SVGEGT. The CDR3 DNA sequence: TGTGCCAGCAGTACCCGGTTTGGGGGCGGGACGAACGAGCAGTACTTC. The encoded protein is CASSTRFGGGTNEQYF.

This chain links TRBV28 with TRBJ2-3; D is unclear. Trimming removed 6 bases at V and 6 bases at J, with 10 bases between. Germline-derived CDR1 and CDR2 are MDHEN and SYDVKM. The CDR3 extends over 12 amino acids. In nucleotides, the CDR3 is TGTGCCAGCAGGTCAGCCGGCGATACGCAGTATTTT. Translating it yields CASRSAGDTQYF.

This clonotype has ten or more counts. CDR3 amino acids: CASSLAGTSGRASGEQFF. DNA for the CDR3: TGCGCCAGCAGCTTGGCCGGGACTAGCGGGAGGGCCAGTGGAGAGCAGTTCTTC. The chain joins TRBV5-1 to TRBJ2-1, with 16 positions matching TRBD2. Trimming took 0 bases from V and 10 from J; bases not matched to a gene: 10. This CDR3 region has 18 residues. The germline V gene encodes CDR1 SGHRS and CDR2 YFSETQ.

This clonotype was picked up a small number of times. J is TRBJ2-3 and V is TRBV12-3 or TRBV12-4, with 7 bases lining up with TRBD2. The V and J ends lost 2 bases and 1 base, in that order; junction bases with no gene match: 9. This CDR3 contains 17 residues. CDR3: CASSLPLGGGGTDTQYF. Here the CDR3 DNA reads TGTGCCAGCAGTTTACCTTTGGGGGGAGGGGGCACAGATACGCAGTATTTT.

This clonotype appeared many times. The genes are TRBV6-6 and TRBJ1-2, with unresolved D. Germline assignment: CDR1 MNHNY and CDR2 SVGAGI (reference sequence). V lost 3 bases and J lost 7, with 9 bases in between. CDR3 length: 12 residues. CDR3 protein: CASSYEGPGYTF. The DNA for the CDR3 is TGTGCCAGCAGTTATGAAGGGCCTGGCTACACCTTC.

Concerning this clonotype: A much more abundant neighbour one base away suggests this may be a read error. As the CDR3 is not closed by the conserved phenylalanine or tryptophan, this likely results from a read error. The chain has TRBV27 and TRBJ2-1; weak D call: TRBD2 (5 bases). The CDR3 runs 15 residues. Trimming took off 6 bases at V and 7 bases at J, with 19 bases between the two ends. Germline values: CDR1 MNHEY, CDR2 SMNVEV (reference sequence). This CDR3 is CASSLDERTGNEQFY. In DNA form, the CDR3 reads TGTGCCAGCAGCCTTGACGAGAGGACGGGGAATGAGCAGTTCTAC.

In this sample, this clonotype turned up a few times. The J gene is TRBJ2-7, the V gene TRBV4-1; TRBD2 agrees at 12 bases. There are 17 residues in the CDR3. V dropped 3 bases and J dropped 3; count of bases not matched to a gene: 9. In germline, CDR1 is MGHRA, CDR2 YSYEKL. CDR3 DNA sequence: TGCGCCAGCAGCCACCCAGGGGCTAGCGGGAGGGTCTACGAGCAGTACGTC. This encodes CASSHPGASGRVYEQYV.

This clonotype has at least ten counts. The chain uses TRBV6-5 and TRBJ2-3; D is ambiguous. This CDR3 contains 12 residues. Germline-derived CDR1 and CDR2 are MNHEY and SVGAGI. V was pared by 11 bases and J by 6 bases, with 15 bases between. The CDR3 DNA reads as TGTGCCTCTGGCCAGGAGAAGGATACGCAGTATTTT. Translated: CASGQEKDTQYF.

V is TRBV3-1 and J is TRBJ2-5; D unclear. V lost 0 bases, J lost 2 bases, and 7 bases lay in between. In germline, CDR1 is LGHDT, CDR2 YNNKEL (reference sequence). The CDR3 contains 14 residues. The CDR3 is CASSQDLNQETQYF. The CDR3 coding sequence is TGTGCCAGCAGCCAAGACCTGAATCAAGAGACCCAGTACTTC.

This clonotype came up many times. V and J are TRBV5-1 and TRBJ2-1; no definite D call. The CDR3 covers 13 residues. Germline V lookup: CDR1 SGHRS, CDR2 YFSETQ. Trimming took off 0 bases at V and 9 bases at J, with 10 bases between the two ends. CDR3 DNA sequence: TGCGCCAGCAGCTTGGATCTCGTTGGTGAGCAGTTCTTC. This gives the protein CASSLDLVGEQFF.

In its sample, this clonotype was seen many times. The chain uses TRBV29-1 and TRBJ2-1; 9 nucleotides align to TRBD2. Looked up from germline, CDR1 is SQVTM and CDR2 is ANQGSEA. The CDR3 is made up of 14 amino acids. V lost 4 bases, J lost 3 bases, and 4 bases stayed unmatched. CDR3 sequence (DNA): TGCAGCGTTGTTAGCGGGAGTAACTACAATGAGCAGTTCTTC. Amino acids: CSVVSGSNYNEQFF.